Listed here are 25 T cell receptor beta chains from one sample, sequenced in a study of cytomegalovirus exposure and HLA in healthy donors. It was with 60 Vbeta and 13 Jbeta primers that the PCR ran. This table comes from immunoSEQ multiplex PCR, and its TCRdb copy is limited to in-frame clones, with some not included. This sample has about 170,000 clones, with around 77% found just once. Sequencing used PBMCs. Receptor source: a female donor in good health and CMV-seronegative.

V is TRBV2 and J is TRBJ1-5; 7 bases line up with TRBD1. The CDR3 extends over 13 amino acids. The junction had 6 bases not matched to a gene; V was cut back by 11 bases and J by 2 bases. CDR1 is SNHLY and CDR2 is FYNNEI in the germline V gene. CDR3 DNA sequence: TGTGCCGGATCAACAGGGGGCAATCAGCCCCAGCATTTT. Translated: CAGSTGGNQPQHF.

The chain couples TRBV7-9 to TRBJ1-2; 9 bases fit TRBD1. CDR1 and CDR2 (germline): SEHNR, FQNEAQ (reference sequence). The CDR3 sequence is 15 residues long. The ends lost 3 bases at V and 0 bases at J; junction bases unmatched: 2. CDR3 DNA sequence: TGTGCCAGCAGCTTGGGACAGGGAACTAACTATGGCTACACCTTC. Translated, it gives CASSLGQGTNYGYTF.

V is TRBV9 and J is TRBJ2-2; D not resolved. Per germline, CDR1 SGDLS and CDR2 YYNGEE. With 4 bases removed from V and 5 bases from J, the gap between germline ends came to 12 bases. CDR3 length: 14 residues. In DNA, the CDR3 is TGTGCCAGCAGCCGGCTTGGCGGAACCGGGGAGCTGTTTTTT. It yields the protein CASSRLGGTGELFF.

V is TRBV15 and J is TRBJ1-1, with unresolved D. The ends were cut back, 0 bases at V and 4 bases at J, with 9 bases in the middle. This CDR3 has 14 amino acids. CDR1 and CDR2 from the germline V gene are LNHNV and YYDKDF (reference sequence). CDR3 nucleotides: TGTGCCACCAGCAGAGATTTAAGTAGCACTGAAGCTTTCTTT. Its translation is CATSRDLSSTEAFF.

V and J are TRBV28 and TRBJ1-1, with unresolved D. V was cut by 8 bases and J by 0 bases, with 13 bases left in between. Germline CDR1 MDHEN, CDR2 SYDVKM. This CDR3 comprises 14 residues. CDR3 in DNA: TGTGCCAGCTCAACAAGCGATATGAACACTGAAGCTTTCTTT. Protein: CASSTSDMNTEAFF.

The genes are TRBV9 and TRBJ1-2; D not certain. Trimming shortened V by 4 bases and J by 4 bases, and 14 bases separated the two germline ends. This CDR3 has 14 residues. Looked up from germline, CDR1 is SGDLS and CDR2 is YYNGEE. Here the CDR3 reads CASSFETQSYGYTF. DNA for the CDR3: TGTGCCAGCAGCTTTGAGACTCAATCCTATGGCTACACCTTC.

The gene calls are TRBV6-1 and TRBJ2-7, with a possible D match to TRBD2 (6 bases). Germline values: CDR1 MNHNS, CDR2 SASEGT. This CDR3 contains 13 residues. Between the trimmed V and J ends, which lost 6 bases and 0 bases, there was a span of 9 bases. CDR3 amino acids: CASRRGNSYEQYF. The CDR3 nucleotides are TGTGCCAGCAGACGGGGGAACTCCTACGAGCAGTACTTC.

Points on this clone: This same CDR3 is encoded by further DNA sequences in the sample. DNA for the CDR3: TGTGCCAGCAGCGTAGGCGGCGGGGGGAATCAGCCCCAGCATTTT. Translated, it gives CASSVGGGGNQPQHF. The rearrangement uses TRBV9 and TRBJ1-5; D perhaps matches TRBD1 (5 bases). The germline V and J ends were trimmed by 0 bases and 4 bases, with 11 bases remaining between them. Germline V gene lookup returns CDR1 SGDLS and CDR2 YYNGEE. The CDR3 runs to 15 residues.

Here the CDR3 DNA reads TGCGCCAGCAGCAGACAGGGGCTTAGGACTGAAGCTTTCTTT. The encoded protein is CASSRQGLRTEAFF. J is TRBJ1-1 and V is TRBV5-1; 8 nucleotides agree with TRBD1. CDR3 size: 14 residues. In germline, CDR1 is SGHRS, CDR2 YFSETQ. Trimming removed 4 bases from V and 5 bases from J; junction bases left unmatched: 7.

J is TRBJ2-3 and V is TRBV10-1; D is perhaps TRBD2 (6 bases). There are 15 residues in the CDR3. CDR1 WNHNN and CDR2 SYGVQD come from the germline V gene (reference sequence). V lost 3 bases and J lost 0, with 10 bases in between. The CDR3 protein is CASSDPGTSTDTQYF. The DNA of the CDR3 is TGCGCCAGCAGTGACCCCGGGACTAGCACAGATACGCAGTATTTT.

Worth noting for this clone: The junction departs from the called germline gene at one end, perhaps through a read error. The genes are TRBV11-3 and TRBJ1-1; D is ambiguous. Germline assignment: CDR1 SGHNT and CDR2 YENEEA. This CDR3 comprises 12 residues. CDR3 in amino acids: CASSLDFGEAFF. The CDR3 DNA sequence: TGTGCCAGCAGCCTAGATTTCGGTGAAGCTTTCTTT. The whole variable domain, filled in from reference TRBV11-3 and TRBJ1-1, reads EAGVVQSPRYKIIEKKQPVAFWCNPISGHNTLYWYLQNLGQGPELLIRYENEEAVDDSQLPKDRFSAERLKGVDSTLKIQPAELGDSAVYLCASSLDFGEAFFGQGTRLTVV.

The chain joins TRBV7-3 to TRBJ2-1; TRBD2 agrees at 9 bases. Germline V gene lookup returns CDR1 SGHTA and CDR2 FQGTGA. The CDR3 totals 15 residues. The ends lost 5 bases at V and 9 bases at J; junction bases unmatched: 11. In nucleotides, the CDR3 is TGTGCCAGCAGCAGCCGGCGGGAGGGCCACGGTGAGCAGTTCTTC. Encoded protein: CASSSRREGHGEQFF.

The rearrangement joins TRBV5-1 to TRBJ2-7, with TRBD1 identical over 8 bases. Trimming took 0 bases from V and 5 from J; bases not matched to a gene: 4. This CDR3 is 14 amino acids long. CDR1 SGHRS and CDR2 YFSETQ come from the germline V gene. CDR3 residues: CASSLGQGSDEQYF. The DNA for the CDR3 is TGCGCCAGCAGCTTGGGACAGGGGAGTGACGAGCAGTACTTC.

The chain has TRBV7-2 and TRBJ2-7; TRBD2 aligns across 9 bases. This CDR3 is built from 14 residues. Germline V gene sequence: CDR1 SGHTA, CDR2 FQGNSA. Trimming took 7 bases from V and 7 from J; bases not matched to a gene: 11. CDR3 sequence: CASNVLAGSGEQYF. CDR3 nucleotides: TGTGCCAGCAACGTACTAGCGGGCTCGGGGGAGCAGTACTTC. The full variable domain, its missing parts supplied by reference TRBV7-2 and TRBJ2-7, is GAGVSQSPSNKVTEKGKDVELRCDPISGHTALYWYRQSLGQGLEFLIYFQGNSAPDKSGLPSDRFSAERTGGSVSTLTIQRTQQEDSAVYLCASNVLAGSGEQYFGPGTRLTVT.

The genes are TRBV19 and TRBJ1-5, with 9 bases identical to TRBD1. Germline V gene sequence: CDR1 LNHDA, CDR2 SQIVND (reference sequence). The CDR3 covers 14 residues. With 8 bases clipped from V and 5 bases from J, the junction kept 7 bases outside the gene matches. For the CDR3, the DNA is TGTGCCAGTCTTCCGGGACAGGGCCATCAGCCCCAGCATTTT. Protein: CASLPGQGHQPQHF.

This clone was observed a single time. The CDR3 coding sequence is TGTGCCAGCAGTCCCCTCGGGACAGCCTATGGCTACACCTTC. Translation: CASSPLGTAYGYTF. The J gene is TRBJ1-2, the V gene TRBV28; TRBD1 matches 7 bases. The CDR3 has 14 amino acids. From germline, CDR1 is MDHEN and CDR2 SYDVKM. With 5 bases clipped from V and 4 bases from J, the junction kept 7 bases outside the gene matches.

The chain carries TRBV5-1 and TRBJ1-1; no definite D call. Per germline, CDR1 SGHRS and CDR2 YFSETQ. This CDR3 spans 15 amino acids. V was trimmed by 0 bases and J by 0 bases, leaving 9 bases between them. The CDR3 reads CASSLGHSMNTEAFF. CDR3 coding DNA: TGCGCCAGCAGCTTGGGACACTCAATGAACACTGAAGCTTTCTTT.

A remark on this clone: The same CDR3 also results from other DNA sequences found in this sample. The J gene is TRBJ2-5, the V gene TRBV5-1, with 8 bases identical to TRBD1. Germline V CDR1 and CDR2: SGHRS, YFSETQ. This CDR3 has 14 amino acids. V shed 2 bases, J shed 4 bases, and the junction held 4 bases outside the gene matches. As DNA, the CDR3 is TGCGCCAGCAGCTTAGGACAGGGAGGAGAGACCCAGTACTTC. Protein product: CASSLGQGGETQYF. The full variable domain, completed using reference TRBV5-1 and TRBJ2-5, is KAGVTQTPRYLIKTRGQQVTLSCSPISGHRSVSWYQQTPGQGLQFLFEYFSETQRNKGNFPGRFSGRQFSNSRSEMNVSTLELGDSALYLCASSLGQGGETQYFGPGTRLLVL.

A note on this clone: A junction boundary mismatches the germline segment, possibly from a read error. The chain combines TRBV7-9 with TRBJ2-7; TRBD1 aligns across 8 bases. The germline V gene has CDR1 SEHNR and CDR2 FQNEAQ (reference sequence). The length of the CDR3 is 12 residues. Written as DNA, the CDR3 is TGTTCCAGCAGCTTCGACAGGGGCGAGCAGTACTTC. It translates to CSSSFDRGEQYF.

The genes are TRBV5-1 and TRBJ2-3; TRBD2 matches at 7 bases. The CDR3 sequence is 16 residues long. V gave up 4 bases and J gave up 4 bases; unmatched junction bases: 12. The germline gives CDR1 SGHRS, CDR2 YFSETQ. The CDR3 loop is CASSPSLVGGSDTQYF. The CDR3 DNA is TGCGCCAGCAGCCCATCCCTCGTGGGAGGGTCAGATACGCAGTATTTT.

This chain connects TRBV28 to TRBJ1-2; D gene uncertain. Germline V gene lookup returns CDR1 MDHEN and CDR2 SYDVKM. V was cut by 5 bases and J by 4 bases, with 11 bases left in between. The CDR3 sequence is 13 residues long. As DNA, the CDR3 is TGTGCCAGCAGTCCGCCCGGTAGCTATGGCTACACCTTC. Translation: CASSPPGSYGYTF.

The chain employs TRBV18 and TRBJ1-6; tentatively, D is TRBD1 (5 bases). Between the trimmed V and J ends, which lost 4 bases and 5 bases, there was a span of 15 bases. The CDR3 loop spans 16 amino acids. From germline, CDR1 is KGHSH and CDR2 LQKENI. CDR3 residues: CASSRKGREDNSPLHF. DNA for the CDR3: TGTGCCAGCTCACGCAAAGGCAGGGAGGATAATTCACCCCTCCACTTT.

This clone was observed a single time. The CDR3 coding sequence is TGCGCCAGCAGCCGGACTAGCGTTACAGATACGCAGTATTTT. Translating it yields CASSRTSVTDTQYF. The chain employs TRBV5-1 and TRBJ2-3; 9 bases map to TRBD2. The CDR3 spans 14 residues. Germline trimming cut 4 bases from V and 3 bases from J; bases unmatched to any gene: 3. CDR1 is SGHRS, CDR2 YFSETQ, per germline.

V and J are TRBV5-6 and TRBJ2-7; perhaps TRBD2 as D (7 bases). Germline CDR1 is SGHDT and CDR2 is YYEEEE. Trimming took off 0 bases at V and 12 bases at J, with 13 bases between the two ends. The CDR3 covers 12 residues. This CDR3 reads CASSLANGGAYF. The CDR3, as DNA: TGTGCCAGCAGCTTGGCCAATGGGGGGGCGTACTTC.

This chain connects TRBV19 to TRBJ2-7, with 7 bases lining up with TRBD1. Per germline, CDR1 LNHDA and CDR2 SQIVND (reference sequence). This CDR3 region has 14 residues. V shed 2 bases and J 1 base; nucleotides not matched to a gene: 2. Here the CDR3 reads CASSISGQSYEQYF. CDR3 sequence (DNA): TGTGCCAGTAGTATATCGGGACAGTCCTACGAGCAGTACTTC.